This T cell receptor beta chain came from a study of shared clonotypes between healthy human individuals. Findings and limits, study-wide: The study found lower generation probabilities in non-shared clonotypes than in those shared by all four donors. In general, naive subsets displayed greater estimated richness than memory subsets did.

The data were produced by immunoSEQ multiplex PCR, yet TCRdb's version contains in-frame clones alone and is incomplete. The table records 2 million to 2.5 million clones, just under 95% of them present only once. In the naive CD8 group, cells lacked CD45RO and were positively selected for CCR7, so terminally differentiated effector memory CD45RA+ cells were left out. Nashville, Tennessee was home to all donors, who were Caucasian adults. Comment on this clone: The antigen remains undetermined.

The CDR3 spans 14 residues. V was shortened by 5 bases and J by 1 base, with 13 bases between the two germline ends. The germline CDR1 and CDR2 sequences are GTSNPN and SVGIG (reference sequence). The V call is TRBV30, the J call TRBJ2-3; D is ambiguous. The specimen sequenced was naive CD8+ T cells sorted from blood. The clonotype was recovered from a young man in good health. This CDR3 reads CAWENSGGTDTQYF. The DNA of the CDR3 is TGTGCCTGGGAAAATTCAGGAGGCACAGATACGCAGTATTTT.